A selection of T cell receptor beta chains follows, all from one sample in a study of early T cells in non-severe SARS-CoV-2 infection. TCRdb reprocessed the 5' RACE reads via MiXCR and lists one record per CDR3 protein. Here the sample spans approximately 65,000 distinct CDR3 sequences, about 10% being singletons. Material: whole blood, obtained at baseline. The receptors were gathered from an adult who was a healthcare worker with PCR-confirmed SARS-CoV-2 infection or an uninfected control (not recorded which). CDR3s include the opening cysteine and the closing phenylalanine or tryptophan. The D gene is left open where the match is weak. Size tells how often a clone was seen (once, few, many) or the class of an expanded clone, and some rows leave it out.

length	size	J	V	D	DNA	CDR3
11	many	TRBJ2-3	TRBV7-2	-	TGTGCCAGCACCCTGCAAGATACGCAGTATTTT	CASTLQDTQYF
14	few	TRBJ1-3	TRBV11-2	TRBD1	TGTGCCAGCAGCTTATGGACAGGGGGAAACACCATATATTTT	CASSLWTGGNTIYF
15	-	TRBJ2-7	TRBV19	-	TGTGCCAGTACCCCCCGGGCCTGGGGAACCTACGAGCAGTACTTC	CASTPRAWGTYEQYF
11	few	TRBJ2-7	TRBV28	-	TGTGCCAGCAGCGAATTTTACGAGCAGTACTTC	CASSEFYEQYF
12	many	TRBJ2-1	TRBV7-2	-	TGTGCCAGCAGCTTAGCCTCGCCTCGCCAGTTCTTC	CASSLASPRQFF
13	few	TRBJ1-2	TRBV19	TRBD1	TGTGCCAGCCACTTCAGGGGGGCCCAAGGCTACACCTTC	CASHFRGAQGYTF
17	-	TRBJ2-5	TRBV20-1	TRBD2	TGCAGTGCTAGAGATCGCTATGGAGCGGGGGGGCAAGAGACCCAGTACTTC	CSARDRYGAGGQETQYF
14	-	TRBJ1-1	TRBV7-9	-	TGTGCCAGCAGCTCACAGGGAGGGGGCACTGAAGCTTTCTTT	CASSSQGGGTEAFF
13	-	TRBJ2-7	TRBV14	-	TGTGCCAGCAGCCGGGACCTCTTGGGCGAGCAGTACTTC	CASSRDLLGEQYF
12	few	TRBJ2-7	TRBV20-1	-	TGCAGTGCTAGGAGTCAGAACTACGAGCAGTACTTC	CSARSQNYEQYF
14	-	TRBJ1-1	TRBV10-2	-	TGCGCCAGCAGTGAGTCGGGGGGGCCCCGTGGAGCTTTCTTT	CASSESGGPRGAFF
13	few	TRBJ2-3	TRBV2	-	TGTGCCAGCAGGGCCGAGGAGAGGGGGACGCAGTATTTT	CASRAEERGTQYF
9	-	TRBJ2-3	TRBV29-1	-	TGCAGCTTAGGAGATACGCAGTATTTT	CSLGDTQYF
13	many	TRBJ1-4	TRBV29-1	-	TGCAGCGCCCGAAGCGGGGAGAATGAAAAACTGTTTTTT	CSARSGENEKLFF
15	few	TRBJ2-2	TRBV7-2	-	TGTGCCAGCAGCTTGGGCACTCGCGGTGCCGGGGAGCTGTTTTTT	CASSLGTRGAGELFF
15	many	TRBJ2-3	TRBV7-2	TRBD2	TGTGCCAGCAGCTTGCAGCGGGGGGCGGGAGATACGCAGTATTTT	CASSLQRGAGDTQYF
15	-	TRBJ1-1	TRBV5-1	-	TGCGCCAGCAGCTTGGCAAGTTCGGGATCATCTGAAGCTTTCTTT	CASSLASSGSSEAFF
16	few	TRBJ2-5	TRBV6-2/TRBV6-3	TRBD2	TGTGCCAGCAGTTACTCGACTGGCGGGGGGAAAGAGACCCAGTACTTC	CASSYSTGGGKETQYF